This TCR beta chain was profiled in a study of blood T cell repertoires in COVID-19. Background on the study: Samples came from the United States, Italy and Spain, spanning acute and convalescent COVID-19. PBMCs, B-cell-depleted T cells, or T cells provided the cDNA or gDNA that made up the material.

Trimming took 5 bases from V and 3 from J, leaving 11 bases between them. There are 14 residues in the CDR3. CDR1 and CDR2 (germline): MDHEN, SYDVKM. Source study methods: Nucleated cell number was recorded as an estimate derived from reference gene primer amplification. Repertoires were generated with immunoSEQ multiplex PCR, while TCRdb's copy carries only in-frame clones and drops some. V, J and clone size are taken as reported in that table, and D and trimming were inferred from the DNA itself. The data hold about 240,000 clones, with around 83% observed a single time. V and J are TRBV28 and TRBJ1-5; D unclear. Sequences were obtained from peripheral blood. The origin of this receptor is a woman between 18 and 29 years old with acute or convalescent COVID-19. The CDR3 region has the DNA TGTGCCAGCAGTCTGCGGAGCTCCAATCAGCCCCAGCATTTT. Protein sequence: CASSLRSSNQPQHF.